A selection of T cell receptor beta chains follows, all from one sample in a study of T-cell memory formation after mild COVID-19. TCRdb recomputed calls from the 5' RACE reads with MiXCR, one row per CDR3 protein. The sample has more than 350,000 distinct CDR3 sequences; roughly 15% are singletons. Input material: PBMCs or a T cell subset sorted from them (not recorded which). These receptor sequences come from a young man who had mild COVID-19 (a few samples of this study predate the infection). Cell type and time point are not known. Both conserved end residues are part of each CDR3. A D gene is named only where the DNA matches it firmly. Clone size is given for some rows only: seen once, a few or many times, or a class if the clone is expanded.

J gene,D gene,V gene,clone size,CDR3 protein,CDR3 DNA
TRBJ2-5,TRBD2,TRBV5-8,many,CASRWEGTETQYF,TGTGCCAGCCGTTGGGAGGGTACAGAGACCCAGTACTTC
TRBJ2-2,TRBD2,TRBV12-3/TRBV12-4,few,CASSLADLAGVDTGELFF,TGTGCCAGCAGTTTGGCAGACCTAGCGGGGGTCGACACCGGGGAGCTGTTTTTT
TRBJ2-7,.,TRBV20-1,few,CSPAGLLAGSYEQYF,TGCAGTCCGGCCGGCCTTTTAGCCGGCTCCTACGAGCAGTACTTC
TRBJ2-7,TRBD2,TRBV27,.,CASSLTSGAPAYEQYF,TGTGCCAGCAGCTTGACTAGCGGGGCACCGGCCTACGAGCAGTACTTC
TRBJ2-4,TRBD1,TRBV7-9,.,CASSGDSFGLFQYF,TGTGCCAGCAGTGGGGACAGCTTTGGACTCTTTCAGTACTTC
TRBJ2-3,TRBD2,TRBV4-2,many,CASSQDLAGGTDTQYF,TGTGCCAGCAGCCAAGATCTAGCGGGGGGCACAGATACGCAGTATTTT
TRBJ1-2,.,TRBV7-2,few,CASSPPGGTQGGYTF,TGTGCCAGCAGCCCCCCCGGGGGGACCCAAGGGGGCTACACCTTC
TRBJ1-2,TRBD1,TRBV3-1,.,CASSLKQRTGGSYGYTF,TGTGCCAGCAGCCTCAAACAGAGGACAGGGGGCTCCTATGGCTACACCTTC
TRBJ1-6,.,TRBV12-3/TRBV12-4,many,CASSRGSSYNSPLHF,TGTGCCAGCTCTAGGGGTAGCTCCTATAATTCACCCCTCCACTTT
TRBJ2-1,.,TRBV7-6,few,CASSLALTRPSIGTYNEQFF,TGTGCCAGCAGCTTAGCGCTAACGCGACCCAGCATCGGGACCTACAATGAGCAGTTCTTC
TRBJ1-4,TRBD1,TRBV5-1,many,CASSPLTGIEEKLFF,TGCGCCAGCAGCCCGCTGACAGGGATTGAGGAAAAACTGTTTTTT
TRBJ1-1,.,TRBV27,few,CASSLGGLYTEAFF,TGTGCCAGCAGTTTAGGGGGACTTTACACTGAAGCTTTCTTT
TRBJ2-5,TRBD1,TRBV20-1,few,CSARVGRGQETQYF,TGCAGTGCTAGAGTCGGCAGGGGGCAGGAGACCCAGTACTTC
TRBJ1-4,.,TRBV6-5,many,CASSTEGRGNEKLFF,TGTGCCAGCAGCACCGAGGGCAGGGGTAATGAAAAACTGTTTTTT
TRBJ2-1,.,TRBV6-2/TRBV6-3,many,CASKWSLGAFGSYNEQFF,TGTGCCAGCAAATGGTCGCTTGGGGCCTTTGGGTCCTACAATGAGCAGTTCTTC
TRBJ2-5,TRBD2,TRBV5-1,.,CASSPVTGGEETQYF,TGCGCCAGCAGCCCCGTAACGGGGGGGGAAGAGACCCAGTACTTC
TRBJ2-3,.,TRBV6-6,few,CASSFEIATDTQYF,TGTGCCAGCAGTTTCGAAATCGCCACAGATACGCAGTATTTT
TRBJ2-1,.,TRBV18,few,CASSPYASTVNEQFF,TGTGCCAGCTCACCATACGCAAGTACGGTGAATGAGCAGTTCTTC
TRBJ1-1,.,TRBV16,many,CASSQTLNTEAFF,TGTGCCAGCAGCCAAACCTTGAACACTGAAGCTTTCTTT
TRBJ1-1,.,TRBV4-1,.,CASSQDSGQNTEAFF,TGCGCCAGCAGCCAAGATTCGGGACAGAACACTGAAGCTTTCTTT
TRBJ2-5,.,TRBV7-9,.,CASSLEVQMQETQYF,TGTGCCAGCAGCTTAGAGGTCCAGATGCAAGAGACCCAGTACTTC
TRBJ2-1,TRBD1,TRBV9,.,CASSVTNDRDNEQFF,TGTGCCAGCAGCGTAACCAATGACAGGGATAATGAGCAGTTCTTC
TRBJ1-1,.,TRBV7-8,.,CASNPLGGAMNTEAFF,TGTGCCAGCAACCCCCTGGGGGGGGCCATGAACACTGAAGCTTTCTTT
TRBJ1-6,TRBD1,TRBV15,few,CATTPNEQGNSPLHF,TGTGCCACCACTCCGAACGAACAGGGGAATTCACCCCTCCACTTT
TRBJ2-4,TRBD1,TRBV5-6,.,CASSLVGDRGENIQYF,TGTGCCAGCAGCTTGGTAGGGGACAGGGGGGAAAACATTCAGTACTTC
TRBJ1-5,TRBD1,TRBV12-3/TRBV12-4,many,CASRGQGDSQPQHF,TGTGCCAGCAGAGGACAGGGGGATAGTCAGCCCCAGCATTTT
TRBJ2-1,.,TRBV7-2,few,CASSMSRWGSPYNEQFF,TGTGCCAGCAGCATGAGCCGTTGGGGGTCCCCCTACAATGAGCAGTTCTTC
TRBJ2-3,TRBD2,TRBV5-1,.,CASSPLAGGLGDTQYF,TGCGCCAGCAGTCCTCTAGCGGGGGGGCTTGGAGATACGCAGTATTTT
TRBJ2-3,TRBD1,TRBV12-3/TRBV12-4,.,CASNAGTGGADTQYF,TGTGCCAGCAACGCCGGGACAGGGGGAGCCGATACGCAGTATTTT
TRBJ1-1,.,TRBV9,few,CASSVGRDTEAFF,TGTGCCAGCAGCGTCGGCAGGGACACTGAAGCTTTCTTT
TRBJ2-2,.,TRBV28,.,CASWGSNTGELFF,TGTGCCAGCTGGGGTTCGAACACCGGGGAGCTGTTTTTT
TRBJ1-1,.,TRBV9,few,CASSVATEMGGEAFF,TGTGCCAGCAGCGTAGCTACGGAGATGGGCGGGGAAGCTTTCTTT
TRBJ1-1,.,TRBV5-1,few,CASSSLERNTEAFF,TGCGCCAGCAGCTCTCTCGAGAGGAACACTGAAGCTTTCTTT
TRBJ1-1,.,TRBV12-3/TRBV12-4,many,CASSFDRNTEAFF,TGTGCCAGCAGTTTTGACAGGAACACTGAAGCTTTCTTT
TRBJ1-1,.,TRBV9,.,CASSGGRGNTEAFF,TGTGCCAGCAGCGGGGGTCGAGGGAACACTGAAGCTTTCTTT
TRBJ1-1,.,TRBV20-1,few,CSASVDAISEAFF,TGCAGTGCTAGCGTCGACGCCATTTCTGAAGCTTTCTTT
TRBJ1-1,.,TRBV6-5,.,CASSYRVGTEAFF,TGTGCCAGCAGTTACAGGGTGGGCACTGAAGCTTTCTTT
TRBJ1-1,TRBD1,TRBV5-1,many,CASSLQGSDTEAFF,TGCGCCAGCAGCTTACAGGGGTCGGACACTGAAGCTTTCTTT
TRBJ1-1,.,TRBV7-9,few,CASSLHLNTEAFF,TGTGCCAGCAGCCTACACCTGAACACTGAAGCTTTCTTT
TRBJ1-2,TRBD1,TRBV9,.,CASSGGQGYYGYTF,TGTGCCAGCAGCGGGGGACAGGGCTACTATGGCTACACCTTC
TRBJ2-1,TRBD2,TRBV12-3/TRBV12-4,.,CASSSREVNEQFF,TGTGCCAGCAGTTCCCGGGAGGTCAATGAGCAGTTCTTC
TRBJ2-3,.,TRBV27,once,CASSSLQVYAQYF,TGTGCCAGCAGTTCCCTACAGGTTTATGCGCAGTATTTT
TRBJ2-5,TRBD1,TRBV30,few,CAWSPNPGQGVTQYF,TGTGCCTGGAGTCCTAACCCGGGACAGGGGGTGACCCAGTACTTC
TRBJ2-3,.,TRBV6-2/TRBV6-3,many,CASSYTQGGADTQYF,TGTGCCAGCAGTTACACCCAGGGGGGTGCAGATACGCAGTATTTT
TRBJ2-7,.,TRBV3-1,.,CASSQVFSSYEQYF,TGTGCCAGCAGCCAAGTTTTTAGCTCCTACGAGCAGTACTTC
TRBJ2-7,TRBD2,TRBV2,.,CASTKGLAGTEQYF,TGTGCCAGCACGAAGGGTCTAGCGGGTACCGAGCAGTACTTC
TRBJ1-2,.,TRBV20-1,.,CSAREWPGLGYTF,TGCAGTGCTAGGGAGTGGCCGGGGCTTGGCTACACCTTC
TRBJ1-2,.,TRBV20-1,few,CSAGTAANYGYTF,TGCAGTGCCGGTACCGCGGCCAACTATGGCTACACCTTC
TRBJ2-5,.,TRBV4-3,few,CASSQALGTQETQYF,TGCGCCAGCAGCCAAGCCCTCGGGACCCAAGAGACCCAGTACTTC
TRBJ2-2,.,TRBV11-2,few,CASSSPGPMNTGELFF,TGTGCCAGCAGCTCACCGGGACCGATGAACACCGGGGAGCTGTTTTTT
TRBJ1-2,.,TRBV12-3/TRBV12-4,few,CASSWSRNYTF,TGTGCCAGCAGTTGGAGTAGGAATTACACCTTC
TRBJ2-1,TRBD2,TRBV11-2,few,CASSSGLATEQFF,TGTGCCAGCAGCTCGGGACTAGCTACTGAGCAGTTCTTC
TRBJ2-3,TRBD2,TRBV4-2,.,CASSQVIGGEVGTDTQYF,TGTGCCAGCAGCCAAGTAATCGGGGGGGAAGTTGGGACAGATACGCAGTATTTT
TRBJ1-1,.,TRBV6-2/TRBV6-3,few,CASTGRLPLYTEAFF,TGTGCCAGCACCGGGCGCCTCCCCCTGTACACTGAAGCTTTCTTT
TRBJ1-1,TRBD1,TRBV15,.,CATRTTGGEKAFF,TGTGCCACCAGAACCACAGGGGGCGAAAAAGCTTTCTTT
TRBJ2-2,.,TRBV29-1,few,CSVVGPTGELFF,TGCAGCGTTGTTGGGCCCACCGGGGAGCTGTTTTTT
TRBJ2-1,.,TRBV7-2,.,CASSFLLSYNEQFF,TGTGCCAGCAGCTTTCTCCTCTCCTACAATGAGCAGTTCTTC
TRBJ1-1,.,TRBV9,few,CASSVGGTEAFF,TGTGCCAGCAGCGTAGGAGGGACTGAAGCTTTCTTT
TRBJ1-1,.,TRBV5-6,.,CASSDPARYTEAFF,TGTGCCAGCAGTGACCCAGCAAGGTACACTGAAGCTTTCTTT
TRBJ1-2,.,TRBV5-6,.,CASSFDGRGYTF,TGTGCCAGCAGCTTCGACGGCCGAGGCTACACCTTC